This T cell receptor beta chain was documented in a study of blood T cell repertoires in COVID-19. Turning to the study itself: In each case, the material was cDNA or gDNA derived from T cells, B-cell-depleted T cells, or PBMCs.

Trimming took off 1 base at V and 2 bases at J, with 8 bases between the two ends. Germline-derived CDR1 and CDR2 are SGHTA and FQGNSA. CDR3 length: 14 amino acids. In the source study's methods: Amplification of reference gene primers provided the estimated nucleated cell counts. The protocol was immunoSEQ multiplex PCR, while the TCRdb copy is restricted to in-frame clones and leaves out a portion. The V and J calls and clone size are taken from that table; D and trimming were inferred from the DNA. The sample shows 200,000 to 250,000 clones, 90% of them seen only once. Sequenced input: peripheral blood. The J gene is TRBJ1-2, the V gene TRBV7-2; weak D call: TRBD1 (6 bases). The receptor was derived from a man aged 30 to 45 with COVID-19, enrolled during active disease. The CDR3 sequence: CASSLEQGNYGYTF. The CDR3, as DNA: TGTGCCAGCAGCTTAGAACAGGGAAACTATGGCTACACCTTC.